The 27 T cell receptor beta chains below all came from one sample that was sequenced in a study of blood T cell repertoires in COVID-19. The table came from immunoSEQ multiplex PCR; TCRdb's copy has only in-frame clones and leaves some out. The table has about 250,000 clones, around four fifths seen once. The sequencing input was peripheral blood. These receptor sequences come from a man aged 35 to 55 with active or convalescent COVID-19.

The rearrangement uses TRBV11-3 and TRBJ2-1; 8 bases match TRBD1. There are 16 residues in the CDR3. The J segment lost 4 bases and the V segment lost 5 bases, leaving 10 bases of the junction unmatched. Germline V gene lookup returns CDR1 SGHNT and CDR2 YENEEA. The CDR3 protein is CASSDPGTGIYNEQFF. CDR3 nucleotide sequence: TGTGCCAGCAGCGATCCGGGGACAGGCATTTACAATGAGCAGTTCTTC.

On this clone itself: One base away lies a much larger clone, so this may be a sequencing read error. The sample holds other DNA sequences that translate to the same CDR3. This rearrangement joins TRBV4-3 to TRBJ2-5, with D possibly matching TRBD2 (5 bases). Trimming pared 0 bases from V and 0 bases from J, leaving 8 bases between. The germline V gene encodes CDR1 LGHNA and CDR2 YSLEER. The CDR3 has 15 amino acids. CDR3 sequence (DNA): TGCGCCAGCAGCCAAGATTCGGGGTACCAAGAGACCCAGTACTTC. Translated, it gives CASSQDSGYQETQYF.

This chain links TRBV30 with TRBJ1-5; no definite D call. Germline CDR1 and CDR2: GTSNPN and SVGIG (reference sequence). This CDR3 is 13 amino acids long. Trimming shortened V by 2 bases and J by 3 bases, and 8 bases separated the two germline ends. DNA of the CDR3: TGTGCCTGGAGTAACAGTCTCAATCAGCCCCAGCATTTT. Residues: CAWSNSLNQPQHF.

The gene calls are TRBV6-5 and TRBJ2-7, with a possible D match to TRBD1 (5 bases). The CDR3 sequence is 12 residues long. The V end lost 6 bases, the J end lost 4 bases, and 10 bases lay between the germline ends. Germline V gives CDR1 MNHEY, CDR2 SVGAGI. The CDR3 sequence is CASSSQGYEQYF. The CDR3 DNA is TGTGCCAGCAGCTCTCAGGGTTACGAGCAGTACTTC.

The CDR3 is CASSRTGTSNQPQHF. In DNA form, the CDR3 reads TGTGCCAGCAGTAGGACAGGGACTAGCAATCAGCCCCAGCATTTT. The chain is built from TRBV28 and TRBJ1-5; 8 positions match TRBD1. With V trimmed by 5 bases and J by 0 bases, 3 bases remained unmatched. The CDR3 covers 15 residues. The germline CDR1 and CDR2 sequences are MDHEN and SYDVKM.

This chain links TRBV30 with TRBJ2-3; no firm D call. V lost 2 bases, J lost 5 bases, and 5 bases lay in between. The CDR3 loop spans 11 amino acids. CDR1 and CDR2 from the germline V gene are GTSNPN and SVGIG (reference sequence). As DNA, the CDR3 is TGTGCCTGGAGTCTAGGAGATACGCAGTATTTT. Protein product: CAWSLGDTQYF.

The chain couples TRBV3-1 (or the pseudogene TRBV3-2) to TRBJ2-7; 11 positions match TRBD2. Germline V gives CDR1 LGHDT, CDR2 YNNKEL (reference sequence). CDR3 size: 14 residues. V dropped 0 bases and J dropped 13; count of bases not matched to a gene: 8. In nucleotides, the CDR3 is TGTGCCAGCAGCCAAGATCGGCTAGCGGGAGGTCATTACTTC. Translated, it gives CASSQDRLAGGHYF.

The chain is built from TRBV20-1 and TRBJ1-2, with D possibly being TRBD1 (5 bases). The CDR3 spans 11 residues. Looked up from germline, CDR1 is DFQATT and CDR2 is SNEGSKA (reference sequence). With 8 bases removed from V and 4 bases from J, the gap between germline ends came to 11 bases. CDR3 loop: CSHRQSYGYTF. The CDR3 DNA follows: TGCAGTCACAGACAGAGCTATGGCTACACCTTC.

The CDR3 DNA is TGCGCCAGCAGCCAAGAAACGGCGGGGACAGTGAATTCACCCCTCCACTTT. This codes for CASSQETAGTVNSPLHF. The rearrangement joins TRBV4-3 to TRBJ1-6; 7 bases line up with TRBD1. Germline lookup yields CDR1 LGHNA and CDR2 YSLEER. The CDR3 is 17 amino acids. Germline trimming cut 0 bases from V and 7 bases from J; bases unmatched to any gene: 9.

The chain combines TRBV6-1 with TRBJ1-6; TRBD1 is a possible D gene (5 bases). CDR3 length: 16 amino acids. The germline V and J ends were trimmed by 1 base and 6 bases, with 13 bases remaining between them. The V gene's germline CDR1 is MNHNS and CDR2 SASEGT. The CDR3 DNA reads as TGTGCCAGCAGTGAAGGAGGGAGGGGAGTTAATTCACCCCTCCACTTT. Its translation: CASSEGGRGVNSPLHF.

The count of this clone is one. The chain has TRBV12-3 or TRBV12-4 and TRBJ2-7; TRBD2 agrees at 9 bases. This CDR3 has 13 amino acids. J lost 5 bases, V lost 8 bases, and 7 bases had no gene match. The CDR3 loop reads CASGGLALDEQYF. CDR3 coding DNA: TGTGCCAGCGGCGGACTAGCGCTGGACGAGCAGTACTTC.

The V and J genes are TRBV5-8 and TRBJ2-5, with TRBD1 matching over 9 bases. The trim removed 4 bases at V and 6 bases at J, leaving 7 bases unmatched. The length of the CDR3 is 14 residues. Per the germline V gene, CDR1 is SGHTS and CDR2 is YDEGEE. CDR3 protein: CASSLTGGGKTQYF. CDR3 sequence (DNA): TGTGCCAGCAGCCTAACAGGGGGCGGGAAGACCCAGTACTTC. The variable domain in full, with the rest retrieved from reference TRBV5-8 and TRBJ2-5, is EAGVTQSPTHLIKTRGQQATLRCSPISGHTSVYWYQQALGLGLQFLLWYDEGEERNRGNFPPRFSGRQFPNYSSELNVNALELEDSALYLCASSLTGGGKTQYFGPGTRLLVL.

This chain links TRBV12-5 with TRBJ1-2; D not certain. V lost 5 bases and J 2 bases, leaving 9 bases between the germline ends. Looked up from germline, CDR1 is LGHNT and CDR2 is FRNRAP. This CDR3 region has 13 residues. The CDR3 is CASGPRLNYGYTF. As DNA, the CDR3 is TGTGCTAGTGGTCCCAGGCTGAACTATGGCTACACCTTC.

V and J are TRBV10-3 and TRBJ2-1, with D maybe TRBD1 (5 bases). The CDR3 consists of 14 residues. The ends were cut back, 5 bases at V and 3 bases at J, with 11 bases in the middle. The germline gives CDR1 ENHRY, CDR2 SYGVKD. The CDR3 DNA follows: TGTGCCATCAGTTCCCAGGGAAGCTACAATGAGCAGTTCTTC. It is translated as CAISSQGSYNEQFF.

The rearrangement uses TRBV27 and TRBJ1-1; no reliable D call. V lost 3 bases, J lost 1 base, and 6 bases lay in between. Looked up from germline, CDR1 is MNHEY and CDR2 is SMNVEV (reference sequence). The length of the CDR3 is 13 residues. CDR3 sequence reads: CASSFQQNTEAFF. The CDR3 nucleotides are TGTGCCAGCAGTTTTCAACAGAACACTGAAGCTTTCTTT.

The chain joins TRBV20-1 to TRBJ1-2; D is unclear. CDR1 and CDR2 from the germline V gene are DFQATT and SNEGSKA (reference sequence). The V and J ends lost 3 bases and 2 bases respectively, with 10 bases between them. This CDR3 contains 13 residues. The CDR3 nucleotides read TGCAGTGCTAGTGACGGCGGAAACTATGGCTACACCTTC. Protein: CSASDGGNYGYTF.

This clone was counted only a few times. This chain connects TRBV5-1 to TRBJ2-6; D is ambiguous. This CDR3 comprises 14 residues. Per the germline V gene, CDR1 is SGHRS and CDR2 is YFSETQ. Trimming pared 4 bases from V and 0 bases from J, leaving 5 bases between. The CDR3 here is CASSLFSGANVLTF. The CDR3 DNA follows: TGCGCCAGCAGCCTCTTCTCTGGGGCCAACGTCCTGACTTTC.

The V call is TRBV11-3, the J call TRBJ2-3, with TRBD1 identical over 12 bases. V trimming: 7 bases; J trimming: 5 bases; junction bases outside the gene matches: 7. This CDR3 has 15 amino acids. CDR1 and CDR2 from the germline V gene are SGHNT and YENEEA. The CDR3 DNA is TGTGCCAGCACCGCGGGACAGGGGGCTGGAGATACGCAGTATTTT. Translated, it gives CASTAGQGAGDTQYF.

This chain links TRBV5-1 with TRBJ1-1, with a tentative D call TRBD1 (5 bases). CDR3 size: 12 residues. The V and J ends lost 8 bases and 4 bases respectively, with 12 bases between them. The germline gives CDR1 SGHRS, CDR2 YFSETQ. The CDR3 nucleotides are TGCGCCAGTTCCTGGGGGGGCACTGAAGCTTTCTTT. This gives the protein CASSWGGTEAFF.

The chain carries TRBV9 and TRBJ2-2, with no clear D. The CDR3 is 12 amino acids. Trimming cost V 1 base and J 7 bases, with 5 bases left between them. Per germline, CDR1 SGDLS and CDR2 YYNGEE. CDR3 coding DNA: TGTGCCAGCAGCGTACTATACGGGGAGCTGTTTTTT. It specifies CASSVLYGELFF.

The CDR3 sequence: CASSLGTGDYGYTF. The CDR3 coding sequence is TGTGCCAGCAGCTTAGGGACAGGGGACTATGGCTACACCTTC. This chain links TRBV3-1 (or the pseudogene TRBV3-2) with TRBJ1-2; 10 nucleotides match TRBD1. Germline loops: CDR1 LGHDT, CDR2 YNNKEL (reference sequence). V lost 5 bases to trimming and J lost 3 bases; unmatched junction nucleotides: 3. There are 14 residues in the CDR3.

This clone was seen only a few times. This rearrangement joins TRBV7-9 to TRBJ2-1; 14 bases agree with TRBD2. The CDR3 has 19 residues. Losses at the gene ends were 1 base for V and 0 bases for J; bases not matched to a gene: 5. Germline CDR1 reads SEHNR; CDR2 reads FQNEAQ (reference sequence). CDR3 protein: CASSLVGLAGASSYNEQFF. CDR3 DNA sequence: TGTGCCAGCAGCTTAGTGGGACTAGCGGGGGCCAGCTCCTACAATGAGCAGTTCTTC.

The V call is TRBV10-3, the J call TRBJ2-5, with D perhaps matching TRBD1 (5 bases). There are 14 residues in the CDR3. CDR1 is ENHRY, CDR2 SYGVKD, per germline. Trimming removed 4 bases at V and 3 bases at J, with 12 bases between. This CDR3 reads CAISVRQGKETQYF. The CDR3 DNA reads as TGTGCCATCAGTGTTAGGCAGGGAAAAGAGACCCAGTACTTC.

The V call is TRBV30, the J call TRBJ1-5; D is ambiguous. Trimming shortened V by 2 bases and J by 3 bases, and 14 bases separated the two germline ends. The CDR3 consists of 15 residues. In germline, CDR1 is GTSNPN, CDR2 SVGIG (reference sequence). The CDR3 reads CAWSQNAGPNQPQHF. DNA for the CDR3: TGTGCCTGGAGTCAAAATGCAGGCCCCAATCAGCCCCAGCATTTT.

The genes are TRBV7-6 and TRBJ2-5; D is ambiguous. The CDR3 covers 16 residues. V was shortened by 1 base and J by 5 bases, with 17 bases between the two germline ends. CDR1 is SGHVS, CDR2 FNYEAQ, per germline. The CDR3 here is CASSLDLSRVAETQYF. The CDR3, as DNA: TGTGCCAGCAGCTTAGACTTATCCCGCGTTGCCGAGACCCAGTACTTC.

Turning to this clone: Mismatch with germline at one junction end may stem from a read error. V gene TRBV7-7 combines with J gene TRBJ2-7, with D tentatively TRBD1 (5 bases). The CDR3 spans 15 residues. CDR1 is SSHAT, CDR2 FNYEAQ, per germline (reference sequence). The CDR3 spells CASSRAIGVEYEQYF. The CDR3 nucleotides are TGTGCTAGCAGCCGAGCTATAGGGGTAGAATACGAGCAGTACTTC.

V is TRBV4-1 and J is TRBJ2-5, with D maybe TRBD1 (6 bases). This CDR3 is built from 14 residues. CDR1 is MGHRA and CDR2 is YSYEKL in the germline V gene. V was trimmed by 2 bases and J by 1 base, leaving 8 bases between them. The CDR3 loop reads CASSQTGFQETQYF. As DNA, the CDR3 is TGCGCCAGCAGCCAAACAGGGTTCCAAGAGACCCAGTACTTC.